A single sample is the source of the 12 T cell receptor beta chains below, sequenced in a study of prognosis after radiotherapy for stage I lung cancer. CDR3 of TCR beta was amplified from genomic DNA via a two-round multiplex PCR. Primers specific to each TRBV and TRBJ gene were used in first-round PCR. TCRdb re-analysed the multiplex PCR reads in MiXCR, keeping a single row per CDR3 protein. The sample contains about 30,000 distinct CDR3 sequences, 30% to 40% of which appear only once. The specimen comprised PBMCs, sampled before or after stereotactic body radiation therapy (not recorded which). Every receptor here comes from a donor aged 50 or older with non-small cell lung cancer.

This clonotype has ten or more counts. The V gene is TRBV5-1, the J gene TRBJ1-3, with 7 bases fitting TRBD1. Germline values: CDR1 SGHRS, CDR2 YFSETQ. After removal of 0 bases from V and 0 bases from J, the junction contained 3 bases not matched to a gene. This CDR3 comprises 16 residues. Here the CDR3 DNA reads TGCGCCAGCAGCTTGGATGGACAGGACTCTGGAAACACCATATATTTT. Translating it yields CASSLDGQDSGNTIYF.

This clonotype was counted at least ten times. The V and J genes are TRBV7-9 and TRBJ2-1; possibly TRBD1 for D (6 bases). This CDR3 is built from 15 residues. The V gene's germline CDR1 is SEHNR and CDR2 FQNEAQ (reference sequence). The V and J ends lost 5 bases and 6 bases respectively, with 17 bases between them. In nucleotides, the CDR3 is TGTGCCAGCAGCCCAAAAAACAGGGTGGGCAATGAGCAGTTCTTC. It yields the protein CASSPKNRVGNEQFF.

This clonotype is classed as medium-sized (0.01 to 0.1%). The chain recombines TRBV27 with TRBJ1-6, with 7 bases aligning to TRBD1. The CDR3 covers 13 residues. With 6 bases clipped from V and 6 bases from J, the junction kept 2 bases outside the gene matches. Germline-derived CDR1 and CDR2 are MNHEY and SMNVEV (reference sequence). CDR3 loop: CASSGTANSPLHF. The DNA for the CDR3 is TGTGCCAGCAGCGGGACAGCTAATTCACCCCTCCACTTT.

Many counts were recorded for this clonotype. This rearrangement joins TRBV6-1 to TRBJ2-3, with D tentatively TRBD2 (6 bases). The CDR3 has 13 residues. With 8 bases removed from V and 10 bases from J, the gap between germline ends came to 19 bases. Germline loops: CDR1 MNHNS, CDR2 SASEGT. CDR3 nucleotide sequence: TGTGCCAGCCACCGGGACTCTGACAAGTCGCAGTATTTT. This encodes CASHRDSDKSQYF.

In its sample, this clonotype ranks as medium-sized. This chain connects TRBV6-1 to TRBJ1-5, with TRBD1 identical over 10 bases. This CDR3 is built from 15 residues. CDR1 MNHNS and CDR2 SASEGT come from the germline V gene. J was trimmed by 5 bases and V by 1 base; bases with no gene match: 2. CDR3 loop: CASSEGGTGDQPQHF. CDR3 coding DNA: TGTGCCAGCAGTGAAGGTGGGACAGGGGATCAGCCCCAGCATTTT.

As concerns this clonotype: A far larger clone lies a single base away; this is likely a read error. The chain combines TRBV6-1 with TRBJ2-7, with TRBD2 matching over 10 bases. This CDR3 is built from 19 residues. The germline V gene encodes CDR1 MNHNS and CDR2 SASEGT. J was trimmed by 0 bases and V by 5 bases; bases with no gene match: 16. In DNA, the CDR3 is TGTGCCAGCAGTTACACTACGGGACTAGCGAGTAGAGACTCCTACGAGCAGTACTTC. Its translation is CASSYTTGLASRDSYEQYF.

This clonotype was seen many times. The chain joins TRBV30 to TRBJ1-4; D is undetermined. In germline, CDR1 is GTSNPN, CDR2 SVGIG (reference sequence). This CDR3 has 15 amino acids. V was pared by 1 base and J by 0 bases, with 9 bases between. For the CDR3, the DNA is TGTGCCTGGAGTGCCGGGGTCACAACTAATGAAAAACTGTTTTTT. Its translation: CAWSAGVTTNEKLFF.

This clonotype was recorded many times. This chain connects TRBV3-1 to TRBJ2-7, with D perhaps TRBD1 (6 bases). CDR3 length: 14 amino acids. Germline CDR1 is LGHDT and CDR2 is YNNKEL (reference sequence). V dropped 7 bases and J dropped 5 bases, with 18 bases sitting between them. DNA of the CDR3: TGTGCCAGCACCCCCGATTGGGGGCTTAACGAGCAGTACTTC. This translates into CASTPDWGLNEQYF.

This clonotype was recorded many times. The chain links TRBV3-1 to TRBJ2-7, with 10 positions matching TRBD2. The ends lost 0 bases at V and 4 bases at J; junction bases unmatched: 6. Germline CDR1 is LGHDT and CDR2 is YNNKEL (reference sequence). The CDR3 loop spans 16 amino acids. CDR3 residues: CASSQEGLASQYEQYF. The CDR3 DNA sequence: TGTGCCAGCAGCCAAGAGGGACTAGCGTCCCAATACGAGCAGTACTTC.

A single count supports this clonotype. An end of the junction does not agree with germline; a read error may underlie this. The chain couples TRBV6-1 to TRBJ2-2; D is perhaps TRBD2 (5 bases). The CDR3 is 15 residues long. CDR1 is MNHNS and CDR2 is SASEGT in the germline V gene. CDR3 DNA: TGTGCCAGCAGTCTCCTCGGGCAGGCCACCGGGGAGCTGTTTTTC. This sequence encodes CASSLLGQATGELFF.

This clonotype was found many times. The chain joins TRBV20-1 to TRBJ2-1; a possible D gene is TRBD1 (6 bases). The CDR3 covers 11 residues. V was pared by 3 bases and J by 13 bases, with 13 bases between. Per germline, CDR1 DFQATT and CDR2 SNEGSKA (reference sequence). CDR3 sequence: CSARDSPGQFF. The CDR3, as DNA: TGCAGTGCTAGGGACAGCCCGGGACAGTTCTTC.

This clonotype has at least ten counts. This chain uses TRBV5-6 with TRBJ2-7, with D unresolved. CDR1 and CDR2 (germline): SGHDT, YYEEEE. The ends were cut back, 5 bases at V and 6 bases at J, with 12 bases in the middle. CDR3 size: 12 residues. CDR3: CASSRRQREQYF. CDR3 coding DNA: TGTGCCAGCAGTCGACGTCAACGCGAGCAGTACTTC.